The T cell receptor beta chain described here comes from a study of vaccination and CD4 T cells after COVID-19 (dated by TCRdb to 2022 to 2024). Turning to the overall study: SARS-CoV-2 positivity had been established in the convalescent patients by nasal swab PCR, and mild disease was recorded in some 10 of these patients and severe disease in one. The convalescent cohort comprised six males and four females, including two Hispanic individuals, seven Caucasians, two Asians and one multiracial person. Participants got two doses of the Pfizer-BioNTech BNT162b2 vaccine (n=8) or two doses of the Moderna mRNA-1273 vaccine (n=2). Post-COVID blood samples from convalescent patients were collected a median of approximately 100 days after diagnosis, with a range of about 30 to 170 days. Post-vaccine blood samples were taken a median of about 72 days after the second vaccine dose, with a range of 14 to 241 days. For stimulating the cultures, overlapping spike peptide pools were used, derived from SARS-CoV-2 as well as from the common cold coronaviruses HCoV-NL63, HCoV-OC43 and HCoV-229E. As controls, cultures received a CEFX viral epitope pool (the positive control), an HIV-1 Nef peptide pool (the negative control), or no peptide at all. In around 9 COVID-19 convalescent patients and a handful of infection-naive healthy vaccine recipients, researchers compared the spike-specific CD4+ TCR repertoire from before mRNA vaccination with the repertoire from after. Overall study results and their limits: Although the median number of SARS-CoV-2-reactive clonotypes went up from around 20 after infection to roughly 40 after vaccination, the increase was not significant. Among the post-vaccine SARS-CoV-2-reactive clones in convalescent patients, a median approximately 86% showed up only after vaccination, which suggests vaccine-specific priming. Of the vaccine-specific clones found in convalescent patients, nearly all (304 of 307) were mono-reactive for SARS-CoV-2 spike instead of being cross-reactive with common cold coronaviruses. Relatively few convalescent patients were included in the study, and early timepoints after natural infection were not analyzed.

The treatment or condition label of this sample denotes: approximately 9-day PBMC culture with coronavirus spike peptide pools or control peptides (ViraFEST assay). The ViraFEST assay, used in the study, expanded antigen-specific T cells with peptide pools and then identified the expanded clonotypes through TCR sequencing. Positive SARS-CoV-2 PCR tests in the convalescent patients dated from March to December 2020, before Alpha, Beta and Delta variants emerged in the United States. Each well held 2.2 million or so PBMCs cultured with around 10 ug/ml peptide pools in IMDM containing approximately 5% human AB serum and around 10 IU/ml IL-2. Half of the culture medium was replaced with fresh IL-2-containing medium on days 3 and 7. Once the cells had been in culture for around nine days, the EasySep CD4+ T cell isolation kit was used to isolate CD4+ T cells by negative selection. PBMCs were separated from whole blood using Ficoll-Paque Plus gradient centrifugation and then either used fresh or cryopreserved at -140C. In general, triplicate wells were set up for every culture condition.

With respect to this clonotype: Its antigen is currently not known. The input lacks base qualities; no much larger clone sits a single base away.

The method was PCR. DNA from cultured CD4+ T cells was subjected to TCR sequencing with the Oncomine TCR Beta short-read assay at the Johns Hopkins FTIC core. The QIAamp micro DNA kit was used to extract genomic DNA from the cultured CD4+ T cells. Oncomine TCR Beta libraries from cultured CD4+ T cells were pooled using unique dual indexes and sequenced on an Illumina iSeq 100. As for the original processing: Non-productive sequences were removed, and CDR3s that did not start with C, did not end with F or W, or were shorter than 7 amino acids were discarded. Antigen-specific clonotypes were identified using the MANAFEST web application through comparison of peptide-stimulated wells with reference and other culture wells. To be called positive, a clone needed an FDR below 0.05, an odds ratio above 5, and a productive frequency above 0.1% in at least two of three replicate wells. A clonotype was classed as cross-reactive if the clonotype showed significant expansion both in SARS-CoV-2 spike wells and in at least one common cold coronavirus spike condition. Similarity between CDR3 sequences was evaluated in R version 3.6.1 using Levenshtein distances (stringdist) and unrooted phylogenetic trees (ape). Clones were called with MiXCR by TCRdb after fastp trimmed the public reads at Q25, and only in-frame beta chains were retained. One record per CDR3 amino acid sequence lists the most common genes and DNA. In this record, the V and J calls reflect TCRdb's handling and not the investigators' own analysis. Here the sample has roughly 18,000 distinct CDR3 sequences; around three quarters occur a single time. The top ten hold less than 7% of the sample.

Trimming at the junction amounts to 3 bases on V and 3 bases on J, and the germline ends lie 11 bases apart. Looking up the germline V gene yields CDR1 SGHTA and CDR2 FQGNSA. The CDR3 goes from the cysteine to the phenylalanine over 14 residues. Of all the DNA, just the CDR3 is kept, 42 bases in frame from base 1. The V and J genes are TRBV7-2 and TRBJ1-1; TRBD1 might be the D gene, on 6 matching bases. The clonotype comes from a human donor who had recovered from COVID-19. Sequencing was carried out using CD4+ T cells from blood, cultured in vitro. The CDR3 loop reads CASSLGGPYTEAFF. The DNA sequence is as follows: TGTGCCAGCAGCTTGGGGGGCCCCTACACTGAAGCTTTCTTT.